This T cell receptor (beta chain) was documented in a study of T cell responses to AZD1222 COVID-19 vaccine. Study-wide findings and caveats: Spike-specific TCR depth and breadth grew after two AZD1222 doses.

This CDR3 has 16 amino acids. Between the trimmed V and J ends, which lost 3 bases and 4 bases, there was a span of 18 bases. From germline, CDR1 is KGHSH and CDR2 LQKENI. Using immunoSEQ multiplex PCR, the repertoire was profiled, and TCRdb retains in-frame clones only, with some absent. The profile covers some 110,000 clones, with about 80% appearing a single time and approximately 5% taken by the ten largest. As to this clone: Antigen specificity is unknown.

The sequenced sample was peripheral blood, obtained on day 0 of AZD1222 vaccination. This receptor was taken from an adult in good health. This chain links TRBV18 with TRBJ1-2, with D maybe TRBD1 (6 bases). The CDR3 is CASSPWEGDPAYGYTF. The CDR3 DNA follows: TGTGCCAGCTCACCCTGGGAGGGGGACCCTGCCTATGGCTACACCTTC.